This TCR beta chain was sequenced for a study of PD-1 blockade in classical Hodgkin lymphoma. For the study at large: The study gave patients nivolumab 3 mg/kg intravenously every 2 weeks.

Specified time point: cycle 4 day 1 (C4D1), after about 6 weeks of nivolumab. Brentuximab vedotin exposure varied, and every patient relapsed after autologous stem cell transplantation. This CDR3 region has 16 residues. Trimming removed 2 bases at V and 6 bases at J, with 17 bases between. Germline V gene data show CDR1 as SGHVS and CDR2 as FQNEAQ. Sequenced by immunoSEQ multiplex PCR; TCRdb stores in-frame clones only, minus some. The sample includes 75,000 to 100,000 clones, about 92% seen only once; the top ten take just under 2%. Of note for this clone: No antigen is known for it.

Study-level points and caveats: Complete responders entered with baseline diversity on par with newly diagnosed patients, the results showed. CD8+ TCR diversity did not rise significantly by C4D1, unlike CD4+. Reports described newly diagnosed patients as having lower baseline TCR diversity than healthy donors.

The genes are TRBV7-8 and TRBJ1-5; no definite D call. This clonotype was sampled from a human donor with classical Hodgkin lymphoma. Sequences were derived from peripheral blood mononuclear cells (PBMCs), sampled before the fourth cycle of nivolumab. CDR3 sequence (DNA): TGTGCCAGCAGCTTACTCTGGCTGGCAGTGAGTCAGCCCCAGCATTTT. This sequence encodes CASSLLWLAVSQPQHF.